The following is a TCR beta chain sequence with its context. The time point here: neoterminal ileum biopsy at postoperative endoscopy, about 6 months after surgery. This sample is drawn from a study of T cell repertoires in ileal Crohn's disease. Turning to the study itself: Surgery for a complication: stricturing in around 60%, penetrating in about 40%.

The CDR3 has 15 amino acids. V shed 7 bases, J shed 4 bases, and the junction held 9 bases outside the gene matches. Germline CDR1 and CDR2: PRHDT and FYEKMQ (reference sequence). Sequencing was performed with immunoSEQ multiplex PCR; in TCRdb, only in-frame clones are kept and a portion is missing. This table holds fewer than 8,000 clones, about 74% found once. Sequencing input: ileal tissue. The receptor's source is an adult with Crohn's disease. The J gene is TRBJ2-1, the V gene TRBV13, with 8 bases that match TRBD2. The DNA of the CDR3 is TGTGCCAGCACCCCGCCGGGGGGGGGATACAATGAGCAGTTCTTC. Protein sequence: CASTPPGGGYNEQFF.